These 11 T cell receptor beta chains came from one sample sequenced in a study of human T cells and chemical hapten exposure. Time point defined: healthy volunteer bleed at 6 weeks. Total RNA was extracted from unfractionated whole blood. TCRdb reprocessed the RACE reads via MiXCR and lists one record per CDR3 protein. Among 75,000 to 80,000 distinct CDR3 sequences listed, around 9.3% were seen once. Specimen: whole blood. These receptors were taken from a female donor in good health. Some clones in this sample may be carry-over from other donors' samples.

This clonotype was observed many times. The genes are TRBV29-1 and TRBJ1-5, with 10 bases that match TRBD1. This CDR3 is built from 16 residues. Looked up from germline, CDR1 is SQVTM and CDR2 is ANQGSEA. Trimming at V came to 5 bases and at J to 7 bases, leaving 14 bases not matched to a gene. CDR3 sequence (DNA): TGCAGCGTTTGGTCACCCGGGACAGGGGAGGGGCAGCCCCAGCATTTT. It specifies CSVWSPGTGEGQPQHF.

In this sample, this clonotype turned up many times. The CDR3 is CASSSKYGGTGIYEQYF. In DNA form, the CDR3 reads TGTGCCAGCAGCTCAAAGTACGGGGGGACAGGGATATACGAGCAGTACTTC. The V call is TRBV7-2, the J call TRBJ2-7, with 9 bases matching TRBD1. V dropped 4 bases and J dropped 4; count of bases not matched to a gene: 14. The CDR3 contains 17 residues. Germline assignment: CDR1 SGHTA and CDR2 FQGNSA.

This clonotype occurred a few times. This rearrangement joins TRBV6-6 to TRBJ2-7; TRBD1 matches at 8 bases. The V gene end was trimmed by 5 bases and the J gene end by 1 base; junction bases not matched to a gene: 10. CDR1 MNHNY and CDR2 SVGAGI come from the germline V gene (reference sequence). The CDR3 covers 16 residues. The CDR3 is CASSKFGQGESYEQYF. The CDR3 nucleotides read TGTGCCAGCAGTAAATTTGGACAGGGCGAATCCTACGAGCAGTACTTC.

The CDR3 nucleotides read TGTGCCAGCAGCTCACCCGGGGGCAGGAACACTGAAGCTTTCTTT. It translates to CASSSPGGRNTEAFF. This chain links TRBV9 with TRBJ1-1; tentative D call: TRBD1 (6 bases). This CDR3 is 15 amino acids long. CDR1 and CDR2 from the germline V gene are SGDLS and YYNGEE. Trimming took off 4 bases at V and 1 base at J, with 14 bases between the two ends.

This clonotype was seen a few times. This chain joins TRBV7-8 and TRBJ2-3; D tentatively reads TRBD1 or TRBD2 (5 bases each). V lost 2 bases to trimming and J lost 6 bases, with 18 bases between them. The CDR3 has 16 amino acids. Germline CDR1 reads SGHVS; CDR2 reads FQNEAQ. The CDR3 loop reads CASSLSQGVGLDTQYF. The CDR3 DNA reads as TGTGCCAGCAGCTTATCTCAGGGAGTTGGTTTGGATACGCAGTATTTT.

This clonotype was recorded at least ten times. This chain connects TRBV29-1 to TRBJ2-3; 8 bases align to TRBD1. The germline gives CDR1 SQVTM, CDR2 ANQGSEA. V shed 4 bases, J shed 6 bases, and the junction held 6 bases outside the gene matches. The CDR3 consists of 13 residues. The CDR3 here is CSVGADRGDTQYF. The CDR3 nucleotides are TGCAGCGTTGGTGCCGACAGGGGTGATACGCAGTATTTT.

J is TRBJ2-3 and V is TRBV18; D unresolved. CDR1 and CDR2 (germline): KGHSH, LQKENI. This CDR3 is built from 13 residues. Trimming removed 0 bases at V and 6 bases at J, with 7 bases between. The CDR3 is CASSPPGLDTQYF. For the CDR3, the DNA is TGTGCCAGCTCACCACCGGGCTTGGATACGCAGTATTTT.

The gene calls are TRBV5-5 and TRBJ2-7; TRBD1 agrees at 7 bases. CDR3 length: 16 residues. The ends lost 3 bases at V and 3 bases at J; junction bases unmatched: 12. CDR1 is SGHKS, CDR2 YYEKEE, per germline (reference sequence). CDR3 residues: CASSSTLSGQIYEQYF. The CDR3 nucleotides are TGTGCCAGCAGCTCCACACTATCGGGACAGATCTACGAGCAGTACTTC.

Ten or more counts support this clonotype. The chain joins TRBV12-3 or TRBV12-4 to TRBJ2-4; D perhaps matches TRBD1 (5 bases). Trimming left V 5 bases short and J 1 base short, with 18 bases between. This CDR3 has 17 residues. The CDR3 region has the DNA TGTGCCAGCAGTCTACGACAGTCTCCTTCGGCCAAAAACATTCAGTACTTC. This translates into CASSLRQSPSAKNIQYF.

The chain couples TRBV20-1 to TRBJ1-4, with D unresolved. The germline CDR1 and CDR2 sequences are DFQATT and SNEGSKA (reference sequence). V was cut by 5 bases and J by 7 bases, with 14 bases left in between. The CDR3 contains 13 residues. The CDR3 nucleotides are TGCAGTGCTGTGCCCCGCGGCGGTGAAAAACTGTTTTTT. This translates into CSAVPRGGEKLFF.

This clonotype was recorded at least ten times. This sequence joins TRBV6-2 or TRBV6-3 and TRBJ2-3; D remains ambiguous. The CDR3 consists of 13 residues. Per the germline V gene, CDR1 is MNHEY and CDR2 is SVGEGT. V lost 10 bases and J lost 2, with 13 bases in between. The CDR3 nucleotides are TGTGCCATCGCAGCCCAAAACACAGATACGCAGTATTTT. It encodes CAIAAQNTDTQYF.